These T cell receptor beta chains were read from a single sample in a study of blood T cell repertoires in COVID-19. Sequencing was performed with immunoSEQ multiplex PCR; in TCRdb, only in-frame clones are kept and a portion is missing. The data show roughly 200,000 clones, about 70% seen once. Sequencing was performed on peripheral blood. These TCRs come from a woman in her forties or fifties with active or convalescent COVID-19. Both conserved end residues are part of each CDR3. A D gene is named only where the DNA matches it firmly. Clone size is given for some rows only: seen once, a few or many times, or a class if the clone is expanded.

D gene: .
clone size: .
J gene: TRBJ1-1
V gene: TRBV11-2
CDR3 DNA: TGTGCCAGCGCGACAAACATGAACACTGAAGCTTTCTTT
CDR3 protein: CASATNMNTEAFF

D gene: TRBD2
clone size: .
J gene: TRBJ2-4
V gene: TRBV7-8
CDR3 DNA: TGTGCCAGCAGCTTAGAGTCCGTAGCGGGGGTAGCCAAAAACATTCAGTACTTC
CDR3 protein: CASSLESVAGVAKNIQYF

D gene: TRBD1
clone size: .
J gene: TRBJ1-5
V gene: TRBV4-1
CDR3 DNA: TGCGCCAGCAGCCAAGATCCCGACAGGGACAATCAGCCCCAGCATTTT
CDR3 protein: CASSQDPDRDNQPQHF

D gene: TRBD2
clone size: once
J gene: TRBJ2-7
V gene: TRBV10-3
CDR3 DNA: TGTGCCAGTACTAGCGGGAGGGCCGACCACGAGCAGTACTTC
CDR3 protein: CASTSGRADHEQYF

D gene: .
clone size: .
J gene: TRBJ1-1
V gene: TRBV7-2
CDR3 DNA: TGTGCCAGCAGCTTAGGGAGCCGTGAAGCTTTCTTT
CDR3 protein: CASSLGSREAFF

D gene: TRBD1
clone size: few
J gene: TRBJ1-2
V gene: TRBV2
CDR3 DNA: TGTGCCAGCAGCAACTTAATCAGGGGGCGAGGGGGCTACACCTTC
CDR3 protein: CASSNLIRGRGGYTF

D gene: TRBD1
clone size: .
J gene: TRBJ1-2
V gene: TRBV5-6
CDR3 DNA: TGTGCCAGCAGCTCGATTACCGGGACAGCTTTCTATGGCTACACCTTC
CDR3 protein: CASSSITGTAFYGYTF

D gene: TRBD1
clone size: .
J gene: TRBJ2-7
V gene: TRBV6-4
CDR3 DNA: TGTGCCAGCAGCCAGGGACAGGGGTACGAGCAGTACTTC
CDR3 protein: CASSQGQGYEQYF

D gene: TRBD1
clone size: .
J gene: TRBJ2-7
V gene: TRBV19
CDR3 DNA: TGTGCCAGTAGTATAAATAGGGACAGGGGCTCCCTCGGGCAGCAGTACTTC
CDR3 protein: CASSINRDRGSLGQQYF

D gene: .
clone size: once
J gene: TRBJ1-5
V gene: TRBV19
CDR3 DNA: TGTGCCAGTAGTATGGGCCGTTCCTACAATCAGCCCCAGCATTTT
CDR3 protein: CASSMGRSYNQPQHF

D gene: TRBD2
clone size: once
J gene: TRBJ2-7
V gene: TRBV4-2
CDR3 DNA: TGTGCCAGCAGCAGAACCGGGACTAGCGAATCCTACGAGCAGTACTTC
CDR3 protein: CASSRTGTSESYEQYF

D gene: TRBD1
clone size: .
J gene: TRBJ2-3
V gene: TRBV5-1
CDR3 DNA: TGCGCCAGCAGCTACGGACAGGGGCGAGTCACAGATACGCAGTATTTT
CDR3 protein: CASSYGQGRVTDTQYF

D gene: TRBD2
clone size: .
J gene: TRBJ2-7
V gene: TRBV7-2
CDR3 DNA: TGTGCCAGCAGCTTCGGACTAGCGGCCCACGAGCAGTACTTC
CDR3 protein: CASSFGLAAHEQYF

D gene: .
clone size: .
J gene: TRBJ1-1
V gene: TRBV5-6
CDR3 DNA: TGTGCCAGCAGCCCCATGTCGGCACAGGGGAACACTGAAGCTTTCTTT
CDR3 protein: CASSPMSAQGNTEAFF

D gene: .
clone size: .
J gene: TRBJ1-2
V gene: TRBV30
CDR3 DNA: TGTGCCTGGAGTGTACGGGGGGGATGGTATGGCTACACCTTC
CDR3 protein: CAWSVRGGWYGYTF

D gene: TRBD2
clone size: .
J gene: TRBJ2-7
V gene: TRBV5-1
CDR3 DNA: TGCGCCAGCAGCCAAAGCGGGAGCTCTCAGGGAATCGGAGGCTACGAGCAGTACTTC
CDR3 protein: CASSQSGSSQGIGGYEQYF

D gene: .
clone size: .
J gene: TRBJ1-2
V gene: TRBV18
CDR3 DNA: TGTGCCAGCTCACCAACGAGCAATAGAATCTATGGCTACACCTTC
CDR3 protein: CASSPTSNRIYGYTF

D gene: TRBD2
clone size: .
J gene: TRBJ2-1
V gene: TRBV29-1
CDR3 DNA: TGCAGCGTTACGAACCCCGGGACTACAAACTCCTACAATGAGCAGTTCTTC
CDR3 protein: CSVTNPGTTNSYNEQFF

D gene: TRBD2
clone size: .
J gene: TRBJ2-1
V gene: TRBV9
CDR3 DNA: TGTGCCAGCAACCCCGAAAGGGCTAGCGGGAGAAATGAGCAGTTCTTC
CDR3 protein: CASNPERASGRNEQFF

D gene: TRBD1
clone size: few
J gene: TRBJ1-2
V gene: TRBV5-6
CDR3 DNA: TGTGCCAGCTACCCGGGACAGGGGAGGCTAGGGGGCTACACCTTC
CDR3 protein: CASYPGQGRLGGYTF

D gene: .
clone size: .
J gene: TRBJ2-2
V gene: TRBV5-3
CDR3 DNA: TGTGCCAGAAGCTCCTCCCTCCACACCGGGGAGCTGTTTTTT
CDR3 protein: CARSSSLHTGELFF

D gene: .
clone size: .
J gene: TRBJ2-7
V gene: TRBV5-1
CDR3 DNA: TGCGCCAGCAGCTTGGTGGCTAGCGATCACTCCTACGAGCAGTACTTC
CDR3 protein: CASSLVASDHSYEQYF

D gene: .
clone size: once
J gene: TRBJ1-2
V gene: TRBV28
CDR3 DNA: TGTGCCAGCAGCTCGGGGAGTAACTATGGCTACACCTTC
CDR3 protein: CASSSGSNYGYTF

D gene: TRBD2
clone size: .
J gene: TRBJ2-7
V gene: TRBV7-9
CDR3 DNA: TGTGCCAGCAGCTTAAGGGGTCCGCGGGGGGGCTCGTACGAGCAGTACTTC
CDR3 protein: CASSLRGPRGGSYEQYF

D gene: .
clone size: .
J gene: TRBJ1-6
V gene: TRBV5-1
CDR3 DNA: TGCGCCAGCAGCTTGAGGGCCGGGGATAATTCACCCCTCCACTTT
CDR3 protein: CASSLRAGDNSPLHF

D gene: TRBD1
clone size: .
J gene: TRBJ1-5
V gene: TRBV30
CDR3 DNA: TGTGCCTGGAGTCCCTCCGTTGGGACAGGGAATCAGCCCCAGCATTTT
CDR3 protein: CAWSPSVGTGNQPQHF

D gene: .
clone size: .
J gene: TRBJ2-4
V gene: TRBV29-1
CDR3 DNA: TGCAGCGTTGTACAGGGTAGTAGACAGTACTTC
CDR3 protein: CSVVQGSRQYF

D gene: .
clone size: .
J gene: TRBJ2-2
V gene: TRBV30
CDR3 DNA: TGTGCCTGGATCCCCGGGCCAGGGGGGACCGGGGAGCTGTTTTTT
CDR3 protein: CAWIPGPGGTGELFF

D gene: TRBD1
clone size: .
J gene: TRBJ1-1
V gene: TRBV6-5
CDR3 DNA: TGTGCCAGCAGCAAAGGGACAGGGGGCACTGAAGCTTTCTTT
CDR3 protein: CASSKGTGGTEAFF

D gene: TRBD1
clone size: .
J gene: TRBJ1-1
V gene: TRBV7-2
CDR3 DNA: TGTGCCAGCAGCTCTAGGGGGGGACAGGGTGGCACTGAAGCTTTCTTT
CDR3 protein: CASSSRGGQGGTEAFF

D gene: .
clone size: .
J gene: TRBJ1-3
V gene: TRBV5-4
CDR3 DNA: TGTGCCAGCAGCGCAGGGTCGGGGACATCTGGAAACACCATATATTTT
CDR3 protein: CASSAGSGTSGNTIYF

D gene: TRBD1
clone size: few
J gene: TRBJ2-3
V gene: TRBV5-5
CDR3 DNA: TGTGCCAGCCTACTCGTCGGACAGGGCAAGGATACGCAGTATTTT
CDR3 protein: CASLLVGQGKDTQYF

D gene: TRBD1
clone size: .
J gene: TRBJ1-2
V gene: TRBV6-5
CDR3 DNA: TGTGCCAGCAGCACGGGACAGGGAGGCAATGGCTACACCTTC
CDR3 protein: CASSTGQGGNGYTF

D gene: .
clone size: .
J gene: TRBJ2-1
V gene: TRBV4-3
CDR3 DNA: TGCGCCAGCAGCCAGCTTGGACTAAAACTCAATGAGCAGTTCTTC
CDR3 protein: CASSQLGLKLNEQFF

D gene: .
clone size: .
J gene: TRBJ2-7
V gene: TRBV18
CDR3 DNA: TGTGCCAGCTCACTGCCGGGGGGCCGATCCTACGAGCAGTACTTC
CDR3 protein: CASSLPGGRSYEQYF

D gene: .
clone size: .
J gene: TRBJ1-3
V gene: TRBV7-3
CDR3 DNA: TGTGCCAGCAGCCCACAGCCTTCTGGAAACACCATATATTTT
CDR3 protein: CASSPQPSGNTIYF

D gene: .
clone size: once
J gene: TRBJ1-1
V gene: TRBV7-6
CDR3 DNA: TGTGCCAGCAGCGACGGTGCAGGTTCTGAAGCTTTCTTT
CDR3 protein: CASSDGAGSEAFF

D gene: TRBD1
clone size: .
J gene: TRBJ1-2
V gene: TRBV5-5
CDR3 DNA: TGTGCCAGCAGCCCCGGGCAGGGGGGTGGCTACACCTTC
CDR3 protein: CASSPGQGGGYTF

D gene: .
clone size: .
J gene: TRBJ2-5
V gene: TRBV1
CDR3 DNA: TGCACCAGCAGCCAGGTCCAGAGGTCCCAAGAGACCCAGTACTTC
CDR3 protein: CTSSQVQRSQETQYF

D gene: .
clone size: .
J gene: TRBJ2-3
V gene: TRBV29-1
CDR3 DNA: TGCAGCGCCTTTCGCACAGATACGCAGTATTTT
CDR3 protein: CSAFRTDTQYF

D gene: .
clone size: .
J gene: TRBJ1-3
V gene: TRBV6-5
CDR3 DNA: TGTGCCAGCGGGGGCAGGGTAGAGAGAAACACCATATATTTT
CDR3 protein: CASGGRVERNTIYF

D gene: TRBD2
clone size: .
J gene: TRBJ2-5
V gene: TRBV15
CDR3 DNA: TGTGCCACCAGCGGACTAGGGCGGGAGACCCAGACCCAGTACTTC
CDR3 protein: CATSGLGRETQTQYF

D gene: .
clone size: .
J gene: TRBJ2-1
V gene: TRBV19
CDR3 DNA: TGTGCCAGTAAGCCCAGGGGCGGAATACCTTCCTACAATGAGCAGTTCTTC
CDR3 protein: CASKPRGGIPSYNEQFF

D gene: .
clone size: .
J gene: TRBJ1-2
V gene: TRBV28
CDR3 DNA: TGTGCCAGCAGTTTAGGACAGCTCTATGGCTACACCTTC
CDR3 protein: CASSLGQLYGYTF

D gene: .
clone size: .
J gene: TRBJ1-2
V gene: TRBV7-8
CDR3 DNA: TGTGCCAGCAGCTTGGTTGTAGACTATGGCTACACCTTC
CDR3 protein: CASSLVVDYGYTF

D gene: .
clone size: few
J gene: TRBJ1-2
V gene: TRBV29-1
CDR3 DNA: TGCAGCGTTCGGGTATCTTTGGAGGGCTACACCTTC
CDR3 protein: CSVRVSLEGYTF

D gene: .
clone size: .
J gene: TRBJ2-1
V gene: TRBV9
CDR3 DNA: TGTGCCAGCAGCGTCGGTAGCGGCAACAATGAGCAGTTCTTC
CDR3 protein: CASSVGSGNNEQFF

D gene: TRBD1
clone size: .
J gene: TRBJ2-2
V gene: TRBV15
CDR3 DNA: TGTGCCACCAGCAGAGGGACAGGGCGGGCCGGGGAGCTGTTTTTT
CDR3 protein: CATSRGTGRAGELFF

D gene: TRBD2
clone size: .
J gene: TRBJ2-7
V gene: TRBV19
CDR3 DNA: TGTGCCAGTAGCCTAGCGGGAGGGCTCTACGAGCAGTACTTC
CDR3 protein: CASSLAGGLYEQYF

D gene: TRBD1
clone size: once
J gene: TRBJ2-3
V gene: TRBV2
CDR3 DNA: TGTGCCAGCAGCGGCCGGACAGGGCAGACAGATACGCAGTATTTT
CDR3 protein: CASSGRTGQTDTQYF

D gene: .
clone size: .
J gene: TRBJ1-1
V gene: TRBV13
CDR3 DNA: TGTGCCAGCAAGGAGGGATTGAACACTGAAGCTTTCTTT
CDR3 protein: CASKEGLNTEAFF

D gene: TRBD1
clone size: .
J gene: TRBJ1-1
V gene: TRBV29-1
CDR3 DNA: TGCAGCGTTGAAAAGACAGGGGTCGGCACTGAAGCTTTCTTT
CDR3 protein: CSVEKTGVGTEAFF

D gene: .
clone size: .
J gene: TRBJ2-5
V gene: TRBV4-3
CDR3 DNA: TGCGCCAGCAGCCAAGAAATTGGGGGCTGGGAGACCCAGTACTTC
CDR3 protein: CASSQEIGGWETQYF